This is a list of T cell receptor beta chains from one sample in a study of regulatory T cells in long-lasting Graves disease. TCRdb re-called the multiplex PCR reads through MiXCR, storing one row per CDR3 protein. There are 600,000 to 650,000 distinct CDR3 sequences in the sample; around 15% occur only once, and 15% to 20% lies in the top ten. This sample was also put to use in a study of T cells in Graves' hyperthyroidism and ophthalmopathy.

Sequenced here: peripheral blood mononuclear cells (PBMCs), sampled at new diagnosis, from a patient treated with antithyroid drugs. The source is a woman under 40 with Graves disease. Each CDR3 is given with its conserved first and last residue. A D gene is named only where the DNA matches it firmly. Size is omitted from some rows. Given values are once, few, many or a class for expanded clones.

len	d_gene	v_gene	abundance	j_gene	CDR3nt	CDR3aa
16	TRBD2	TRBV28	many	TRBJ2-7	TGTGCCAGCATTGGGACTAGCGGGAGAGTTCGGTACGAGCAGTACTTC	CASIGTSGRVRYEQYF
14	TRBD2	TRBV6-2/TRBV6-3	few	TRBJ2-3	TGTGCCAGCAGTGAAGTTATGAGGGGGACTAGTCAGTATTTT	CASSEVMRGTSQYF
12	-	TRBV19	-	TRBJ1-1	TGTGCCAGTAGTATACCCAACAGCCAAGCTTTCTTT	CASSIPNSQAFF
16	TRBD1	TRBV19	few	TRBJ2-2	TGTGCCAGTAGTATTATTACGGGACAGCCCACCGGGGAGCTGTTTTTT	CASSIITGQPTGELFF
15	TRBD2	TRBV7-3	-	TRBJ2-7	TGTGCCAGCAGCCGTGGCGGGGGGGTATCCTACGAGCAGTACTTC	CASSRGGGVSYEQYF
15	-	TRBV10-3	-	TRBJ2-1	TGTGCCATCAGTGAGCGAGGCACTCGCTGCAATGAGCAGTTCTTC	CAISERGTRCNEQFF
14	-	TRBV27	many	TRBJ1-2	TGTGCCAGCAGTTTATCAGGGCAGGACTATGGCTACACCTTC	CASSLSGQDYGYTF
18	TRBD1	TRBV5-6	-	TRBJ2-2	TGTGCCAGCAGCTTCCGGGACAGGCAGTATGATCGTCCCGGGGAGCTGTTTTTT	CASSFRDRQYDRPGELFF
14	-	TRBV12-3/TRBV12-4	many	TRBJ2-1	TGTGCCAGCAGTTTGGTCAAAAAATTCAATGAGCAGTTCTTC	CASSLVKKFNEQFF
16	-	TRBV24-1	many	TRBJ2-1	TGTGCCACCAGTGATTTGCAAAAGAGCCAGAACAATGAGCAGTTCTTC	CATSDLQKSQNNEQFF
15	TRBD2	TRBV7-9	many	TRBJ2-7	TGTGCCAGCAGCTCTAGCGGGAGTCGGGTCTACGAGCAGTACTTC	CASSSSGSRVYEQYF
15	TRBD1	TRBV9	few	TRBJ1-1	TGTGCCAGCAGCGTAGGGACAGGGTGGGCGACTGAAGCTTTCTTT	CASSVGTGWATEAFF
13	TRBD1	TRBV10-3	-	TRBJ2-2	TGTGCCGCGTCCGGGACAGCAACCGGGGAGCTGTTTTTT	CAASGTATGELFF
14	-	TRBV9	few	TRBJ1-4	TGTGCCAGCAGCGGAGAGGGCGCTTATGAAAAACTGTTTTTT	CASSGEGAYEKLFF
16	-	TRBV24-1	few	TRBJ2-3	TGTGCCACCAGTGATTTGCAGGGGACTGGGGCAGATACGCAGTATTTT	CATSDLQGTGADTQYF
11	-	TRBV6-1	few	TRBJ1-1	TGTGCCAGCAGCGGGGCAGGTGAAGCTTTCTTT	CASSGAGEAFF
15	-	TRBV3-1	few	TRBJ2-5	TGTGCCAGCAGCCAAGTAAAAGACTTAGGGGAGACCCAGTACTTC	CASSQVKDLGETQYF
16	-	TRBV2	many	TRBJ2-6	TGTGCCAGCAGTCCACTACAGGGTTCGGGGGCCAACGTCCTGACTTTC	CASSPLQGSGANVLTF
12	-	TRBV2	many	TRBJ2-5	TGTGCCAGCGGGGACTCACGGGGGACCCAGTACTTC	CASGDSRGTQYF
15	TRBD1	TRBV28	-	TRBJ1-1	TGTGCCAGCCGGACAGGGCCCGGGGGGATCCCTGAAGCTTTCTTT	CASRTGPGGIPEAFF
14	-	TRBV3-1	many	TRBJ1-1	TGTGCCAGCACCGGGACATGGTCCAACACTGAAGCTTTCTTT	CASTGTWSNTEAFF
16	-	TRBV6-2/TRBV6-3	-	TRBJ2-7	TGTGCCAGCAGTGGGGGATTCGTACTTAGGGCCTACGAGCAGTACTTC	CASSGGFVLRAYEQYF
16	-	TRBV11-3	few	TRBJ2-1	TGTGCCAGCAGCCCCGGGTATGCGGGGAGGTTCGATGAGCAGTTCTTC	CASSPGYAGRFDEQFF
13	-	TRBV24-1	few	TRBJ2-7	TGTGCCACCCGCGCGTCGTCCTCCGCCGAGCAGTACTTC	CATRASSSAEQYF
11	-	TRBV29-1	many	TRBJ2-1	TGCAGCTCGGAGCTAGGAGATGAGCAGTTCTTC	CSSELGDEQFF
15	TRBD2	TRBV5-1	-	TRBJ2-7	TGCGCCAGCAGCTCGTTAGCGGGAGTTGACTACGAGCAGTACTTC	CASSSLAGVDYEQYF
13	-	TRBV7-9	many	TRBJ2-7	TGTGCCAGCAGCTTACGCAGTTCTCTCGAGCAGTACTTC	CASSLRSSLEQYF
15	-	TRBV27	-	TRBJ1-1	TGTGCCAGCAGTTTATTCGGGGGCGCGGACACTGAAGCTTTCTTT	CASSLFGGADTEAFF
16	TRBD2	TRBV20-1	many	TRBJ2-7	TGCAGTGCTAGAGTTCGGGGGGGCGCACATAGCGGGGAGCAGTACTTC	CSARVRGGAHSGEQYF
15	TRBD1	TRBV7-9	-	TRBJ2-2	TGTGCCAGCAGGCCGGACAGGGGACCAGCCGGGGAGCTGTTTTTT	CASRPDRGPAGELFF
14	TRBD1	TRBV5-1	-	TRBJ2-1	TGCGCCAGCAGCTCTACGGACAGGGCTAATGAGCAGTTCTTC	CASSSTDRANEQFF
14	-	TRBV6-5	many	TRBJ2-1	TGTGCCAGCAGTTACTCGACTTATGGGGTGGAGCAGTTCTTC	CASSYSTYGVEQFF
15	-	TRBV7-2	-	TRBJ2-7	TGTGCCAGCAGCTTAGGAAGCCAGGGTCCCTACGAGCAGTACTTC	CASSLGSQGPYEQYF
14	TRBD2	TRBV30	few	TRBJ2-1	TGTGCCTCCCCTAGAGCGGGGTCTTACAATGAGCAGTTCTTC	CASPRAGSYNEQFF
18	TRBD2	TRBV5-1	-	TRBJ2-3	TGCGCCAGCAGTCGCGGACTAGCGGGAGGGCCCGGCACAGATACGCAGTATTTT	CASSRGLAGGPGTDTQYF
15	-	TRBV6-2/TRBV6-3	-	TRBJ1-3	TGTGCCAGCAGTCCGGGGGGGGGCTCTGGAAACACCATATATTTT	CASSPGGGSGNTIYF
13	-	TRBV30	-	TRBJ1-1	TGTGCCTGGAAGGGTCAGGGAGGCACTGAAGCTTTCTTT	CAWKGQGGTEAFF
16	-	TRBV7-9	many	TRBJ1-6	TGTGCCAGCAGCTTAGGAGTCGGAAGGGGGGATTCACCCCTCCACTTT	CASSLGVGRGDSPLHF
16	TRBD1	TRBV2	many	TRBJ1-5	TGTGCCAGCAGTGAGCAGGGGGGAATGGGCAATCAGCCCCAGCATTTT	CASSEQGGMGNQPQHF
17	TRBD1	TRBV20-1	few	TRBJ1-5	TGCAGTGCTCCCCCCATGGGACAGGGGCTATTGAAACAGCCCCAGCATTTT	CSAPPMGQGLLKQPQHF
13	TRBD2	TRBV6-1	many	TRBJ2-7	TGTGCCAGCTCTAGCGGAGCCCTCTACGAGCAGTACTTC	CASSSGALYEQYF
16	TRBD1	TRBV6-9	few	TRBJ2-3	TGTGCCAGCAGTTGGGGGGACAGGCTAAGCGCAGATACGCAGTATTTT	CASSWGDRLSADTQYF
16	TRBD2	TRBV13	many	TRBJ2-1	TGTGCCAGCAGCCCTTCGGCGGGGGGGCAGTACAATGAGCAGTTCTTC	CASSPSAGGQYNEQFF
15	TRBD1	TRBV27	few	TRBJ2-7	TGTGCCAGCAGTAAACCGGGACAGGGTTTATACGAGCAGTACTTC	CASSKPGQGLYEQYF
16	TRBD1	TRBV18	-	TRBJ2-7	TGTGCCGGCTCACCATTGGGGACAGGGGGCTCCTACGAGCAGTACTTC	CAGSPLGTGGSYEQYF
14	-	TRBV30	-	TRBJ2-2	TGTGCCTGGAGTGCATCCCGACAGCCCGGGGAGCTGTTTTTT	CAWSASRQPGELFF
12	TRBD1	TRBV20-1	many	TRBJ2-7	TGCAGTGCTTTGCCGACAGGGTACGAGCAGTACTTC	CSALPTGYEQYF
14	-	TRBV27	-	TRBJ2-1	TGTGCCAGCAGTTTAAGGGACTCAGGCAATGAGCAGCTCTTC	CASSLRDSGNEQLF
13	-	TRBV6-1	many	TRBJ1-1	TGTGCCAGCAGTAGAAGCGTAAACACTGAAGCTTTCTTT	CASSRSVNTEAFF
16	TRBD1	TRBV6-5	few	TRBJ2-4	TGTGCCAGCAGTTCCCACGGACAGGAGGAGAAAAACATTCAGTACTTC	CASSSHGQEEKNIQYF
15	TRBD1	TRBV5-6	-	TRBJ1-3	TGTGCCAGCAGCACACGACAGGGGGCGAGAAACACCATATATTTT	CASSTRQGARNTIYF
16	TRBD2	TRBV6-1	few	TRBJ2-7	TGTGCCAGCAAGGGACTAGCGGGTAGGGGCCAATACGAGCAGTACTTC	CASKGLAGRGQYEQYF
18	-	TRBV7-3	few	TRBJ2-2	TGTGCCAGCAGCTTATTGGCGGTGGCTAGTGTAGGACCCGGGGAGCTGTTTTTT	CASSLLAVASVGPGELFF
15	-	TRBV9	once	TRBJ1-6	TGTGCCAGCAGCTTCAGGGAGTCCATTAATTCACCCCTCCACTTT	CASSFRESINSPLHF
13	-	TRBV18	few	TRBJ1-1	TGTGCCAGCTCACCTCAGGGTAGGGCTGAAGCTTTCTTT	CASSPQGRAEAFF
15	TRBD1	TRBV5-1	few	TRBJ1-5	TGCGCCAGCAGCTTTACAGGGGGCGTCAATCAGCCCCAGCATTTT	CASSFTGGVNQPQHF
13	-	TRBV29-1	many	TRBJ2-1	TGCAGCGTTGAAGATGGTTGGGGAAATGAGCAGTTCTTC	CSVEDGWGNEQFF
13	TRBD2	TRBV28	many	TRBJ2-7	TGTGCCAGCAGACAAGCGGGATCCTACGAGCAGTACTTC	CASRQAGSYEQYF